The rows below give T cell receptor beta chains drawn from one sample of a study of T cell responses to AZD1222 COVID-19 vaccine. Data came from immunoSEQ multiplex PCR; TCRdb stores just in-frame clones and leaves some out. The table has roughly 120,000 clones, around 85% seen once. The source was peripheral blood, collected on day 0 of MenACWY control vaccination. The receptors derive from an adult in good health. Both conserved end residues are part of each CDR3. Fields, in order: clone size, V gene, J gene, D gene, CDR3 protein, CDR3 DNA. The D gene is left open where the match is weak. The size field is filled for only some rows; it gives once, few, many or a size class.

.	TRBV27	TRBJ1-4	.	CASSFGRGRLNEKLFF	TGTGCCAGCAGTTTCGGCAGGGGTAGATTAAATGAAAAACTGTTTTTT
.	TRBV27	TRBJ2-3	TRBD1	CASSFQGADTQYF	TGTGCCAGCAGTTTTCAGGGGGCAGATACGCAGTATTTT
.	TRBV15	TRBJ1-6	.	CATSSRAYNSPLHF	TGTGCCACCAGCAGCAGGGCCTATAATTCACCCCTCCACTTT
.	TRBV15	TRBJ2-5	TRBD1	CATSRAGQGPETQYF	TGTGCCACCAGCAGAGCGGGACAGGGCCCCGAGACCCAGTACTTC
few	TRBV24-1	TRBJ2-1	.	CATSDLRASDEQFF	TGTGCCACCAGTGATTTGCGAGCATCCGATGAGCAGTTCTTC
.	TRBV7-2	TRBJ2-6	.	CASSSGTRANVLTF	TGTGCCAGCAGCTCTGGGACCCGGGCCAACGTCCTGACTTTC
.	TRBV6-5	TRBJ1-1	.	CATWRVTEAFF	TGTGCCACCTGGAGAGTAACTGAAGCTTTCTTT
.	TRBV6-5	TRBJ2-6	.	CASSYAGQQKF	TGTGCCAGCAGTTATGCGGGACAGCAAAAGTTC
.	TRBV10-3	TRBJ1-1	.	CAISESVGEGTEAFF	TGTGCCATCAGTGAGTCGGTAGGGGAGGGCACTGAAGCTTTCTTT
.	TRBV7-3	TRBJ1-1	.	CASSVQGNTEAFF	TGTGCCAGCAGCGTTCAGGGTAACACTGAAGCTTTCTTT
.	TRBV30	TRBJ1-2	.	CAWSVRGLFNYGYTF	TGTGCCTGGAGTGTAAGAGGCCTCTTTAACTATGGCTACACCTTC
.	TRBV7-9	TRBJ1-2	TRBD1	CASSLWQGANYGYTF	TGTGCCAGCAGCTTATGGCAGGGGGCGAACTATGGCTACACCTTC
.	TRBV30	TRBJ2-1	TRBD1	CAWSVTRGRHNEQFF	TGTGCCTGGAGTGTCACCAGGGGGCGCCACAATGAGCAGTTCTTC
.	TRBV28	TRBJ2-3	.	CASSLSTDTQYF	TGTGCCAGCAGTTTATCCACAGATACGCAGTATTTT
.	TRBV6-2/TRBV6-3	TRBJ2-3	TRBD2	CASSPLAGNGTDTQYF	TGTGCCAGCAGCCCACTAGCGGGGAATGGCACAGATACGCAGTATTTT
.	TRBV11-3	TRBJ1-2	TRBD1	CASRINYRGLNGYYGYTF	TGTGCCAGCAGAATAAATTACAGGGGGCTAAACGGATACTATGGCTACACCTTC
once	TRBV3-1/TRBV3-2	TRBJ1-5	.	CASSQHREGQPQHF	TGTGCCAGCAGCCAACACAGGGAAGGGCAGCCCCAGCATTTT
.	TRBV11-2	TRBJ2-5	.	CASSSLGAPQGQYF	TGTGCCAGCAGCTCACTCGGAGCTCCCCAGGGCCAGTACTTC
.	TRBV19	TRBJ1-1	.	CASSIGARREAFF	TGTGCCAGTAGTATAGGTGCCCGACGCGAAGCTTTCTTT
.	TRBV13	TRBJ1-2	.	CASSLGAPGGNYGYTF	TGTGCCAGCAGCTTAGGCGCTCCGGGGGGAAACTATGGCTACACCTTC
.	TRBV29-1	TRBJ2-7	.	CSVHGQGGEQYF	TGCAGCGTCCATGGACAGGGAGGGGAGCAGTACTTC
.	TRBV9	TRBJ1-2	.	CASSVGQSPSFGYTF	TGTGCCAGCAGCGTAGGGCAGTCTCCGTCCTTTGGCTACACCTTC
.	TRBV7-3	TRBJ2-5	TRBD1	CASSSGQGSQETQYF	TGTGCCAGCAGCTCTGGACAGGGCTCCCAAGAGACCCAGTACTTC
.	TRBV4-3	TRBJ2-7	.	CASSQVAFQRNEQYF	TGCGCCAGCAGCCAAGTGGCATTCCAGCGAAACGAGCAGTACTTC
.	TRBV13	TRBJ1-1	.	CASSPPMNTEAFF	TGTGCCAGCAGCCCCCCAATGAACACTGAAGCTTTCTTT
.	TRBV12-3/TRBV12-4	TRBJ2-7	.	CASSSGGGARQYF	TGTGCCAGCAGTTCCGGTGGGGGGGCTCGGCAGTACTTC
few	TRBV9	TRBJ2-7	.	CASSFNIQGGEQYF	TGTGCCAGCAGCTTCAATATACAGGGTGGCGAGCAGTACTTC